Sequencing of this T cell receptor beta chain was carried out in a study of T cell responses to AZD1222 COVID-19 vaccine. Study context: Samples with a second dose at about 4 or about 12 weeks were pooled together.

Of note for this clone: What it binds is not known.

Findings and limits, study-wide: After the peak T cell response, and only then, were repertoires sampled. Spike regions recognized by vaccine-associated CD4 TCRs spanned the protein, led by 160-218 and 743-854.

Sequencing used immunoSEQ multiplex PCR; TCRdb keeps in-frame clones, though not all of them. The table lists about 140,000 clones, roughly 88% of them singletons. Germline loops: CDR1 MNHEY, CDR2 SVGAGI. This CDR3 has 14 amino acids. The V gene end was trimmed by 7 bases and the J gene end by 4 bases; junction bases not matched to a gene: 5. The chain is built from TRBV6-5 and TRBJ2-2; 8 bases are a match to TRBD2. The receptor was isolated from an adult in good health. This material consisted of peripheral blood, taken on day 0 of AZD1222 vaccination. In nucleotides, the CDR3 is TGTGCCAGCAAGCTACTAGCGGTCACCGGGGAGCTGTTTTTT. Its translation: CASKLLAVTGELFF.